This entry features one TCR beta chain sequence. The antigen is not known. This sample is drawn from a study of cytomegalovirus exposure and HLA in healthy donors. Study-wide findings and caveats: It was approximately 150 TCR beta chains that were listed as cytomegalovirus-associated.

J was trimmed by 7 bases and V by 0 bases; bases with no gene match: 9. This CDR3 contains 16 residues. Germline V lookup: CDR1 SGHTA, CDR2 FQGTGA. The PCR had 60 Vbeta and 13 Jbeta primers. Sequenced by immunoSEQ multiplex PCR; TCRdb stores in-frame clones only, minus some. The table lists 60,000 to 100,000 clones, 78% of them singletons. The sequenced material came from PBMCs. The chain recombines TRBV7-3 with TRBJ1-2; 9 bases align to TRBD1. This clonotype originated in a male donor in good health and CMV-seropositive. CDR3 nucleotides: TGTGCCAGCAGCTTAACTGGGGGGACAGGGTCCGGTGGCTACACCTTC. Protein product: CASSLTGGTGSGGYTF.